What follows are 30 T cell receptor beta chains derived from one specimen sequenced in a study of T cell changes during pregnancy in multiple sclerosis. Produced via immunoSEQ multiplex PCR; TCRdb's table is partial and in-frame only. This sample yields about 97,000 clones, of which about nine tenths are seen a single time; under 0.85% belongs to the top ten. The specimen comprised peripheral blood, sampled in the second trimester of pregnancy. Every receptor here comes from a female donor in good health, enrolled as a control in a pregnancy study.

The gene calls are TRBV18 and TRBJ2-3; 10 bases fit TRBD1. CDR3 length equals 17 residues. The V segment lost 3 bases and the J segment 5 bases; nucleotides outside the gene matches: 11. Germline CDR1 and CDR2: KGHSH and LQKENI. This CDR3 is CASSPRLGTGERDTQYF. The CDR3 region has the DNA TGTGCCAGCTCACCTCGTTTAGGGACAGGGGAGAGAGATACGCAGTATTTT.

The genes are TRBV27 and TRBJ2-5; tentatively, D is TRBD2 (7 bases). V lost 5 bases and J 4 bases, leaving 17 bases between the germline ends. Germline lookup yields CDR1 MNHEY and CDR2 SMNVEV (reference sequence). This CDR3 spans 15 amino acids. DNA for the CDR3: TGTGCCAGCAGTGCGGGGGCGCGGCGCGGAGAGACCCAGTACTTC. The encoded protein is CASSAGARRGETQYF.

The CDR3 nucleotides read TGTGCCAGCAGTTACCAGGGTAGGACGGACACTGAAGCTTTCTTT. Translated, it gives CASSYQGRTDTEAFF. V and J are TRBV6-6 and TRBJ1-1, with TRBD1 as a possible D gene (5 bases). CDR3 length equals 15 residues. V shed 2 bases and J shed 3 bases, with 13 bases lying between them. The germline gives CDR1 MNHNY, CDR2 SVGAGI (reference sequence).

V usage is TRBV6-5 and J usage is TRBJ2-2; tentative D call: TRBD1 (5 bases). Trimming removed 2 bases from V and 1 base from J, with 8 bases in between. This CDR3 comprises 15 residues. Per the germline V gene, CDR1 is MNHEY and CDR2 is SVGAGI. This CDR3 is CASSYGQGNTGELFF. For the CDR3, the DNA is TGTGCCAGCAGTTACGGGCAGGGGAACACCGGGGAGCTGTTTTTT.

This chain links TRBV25-1 with TRBJ1-3; no reliable D call. This CDR3 is built from 18 residues. Trimming took off 0 bases at V and 0 bases at J, with 15 bases between the two ends. Germline V gene sequence: CDR1 MGHDK, CDR2 SYGVNS. In DNA, the CDR3 is TGTGCCAGCAGTGAATACCCCAACCTTGGGCTCTCTGGAAACACCATATATTTT. It specifies CASSEYPNLGLSGNTIYF. Based on the CDR3 plus reference TRBV25-1 and TRBJ1-3, the full variable domain is EADIYQTPRYLVIGTGKKITLECSQTMGHDKMYWYQQDPGMELHLIHYSYGVNSTEKGDLSSESTVSRIRTEHFPLTLESARPSHTSQYLCASSEYPNLGLSGNTIYFGEGSWLTVV.

The rearrangement links TRBV25-1 to TRBJ2-4; maybe TRBD1 (6 bases). Germline loops: CDR1 MGHDK, CDR2 SYGVNS. Trimming cost V 5 bases and J 8 bases, with 10 bases left between them. This CDR3 contains 12 residues. The CDR3 loop is CASSTGRDIQYF. As DNA, the CDR3 is TGTGCCAGCAGTACAGGGAGAGACATTCAGTACTTC. The full variable domain, completed using reference TRBV25-1 and TRBJ2-4, is EADIYQTPRYLVIGTGKKITLECSQTMGHDKMYWYQQDPGMELHLIHYSYGVNSTEKGDLSSESTVSRIRTEHFPLTLESARPSHTSQYLCASSTGRDIQYFGAGTRLSVL.

V is TRBV10-3 and J is TRBJ1-2, with 7 bases identical to TRBD1. Germline V CDR1 and CDR2: ENHRY, SYGVKD. The CDR3 runs 13 residues. The J segment lost 2 bases and the V segment lost 4 bases, leaving 1 base of the junction unmatched. Here the CDR3 DNA reads TGTGCCATCAGTGTACAGGGGAACTATGGCTACACCTTC. This codes for CAISVQGNYGYTF.

The chain uses TRBV7-2 and TRBJ1-1, with a possible D match to TRBD1 (6 bases). The CDR3 is made up of 13 amino acids. Trimming left V 5 bases short and J 3 bases short, with 10 bases between. Germline V gene lookup returns CDR1 SGHTA and CDR2 FQGNSA. For the CDR3, the DNA is TGTGCCAGCAGCGACAACAGGGACACTGAAGCTTTCTTT. The encoded protein is CASSDNRDTEAFF.

This chain connects TRBV16 to TRBJ2-1, with 8 bases matching TRBD2. Per germline, CDR1 KGHSY and CDR2 FQNENV. CDR3 length equals 14 residues. J lost 3 bases, V lost 2 bases, and 0 bases had no gene match. The CDR3 is CASSQTSGYNEQFF. CDR3 coding DNA: TGTGCCAGCAGCCAAACTAGCGGCTACAATGAGCAGTTCTTC.

V gene TRBV7-2 combines with J gene TRBJ1-5, with TRBD1 matching 7 bases. Germline V gives CDR1 SGHTA, CDR2 FQGNSA. This CDR3 is 16 amino acids long. J lost 6 bases, V lost 3 bases, and 11 bases had no gene match. The CDR3 DNA follows: TGTGCCAGCAGCTTTGCTGCTCGGACAGGCTCTCAGCCCCAGCATTTT. This encodes CASSFAARTGSQPQHF.

This chain joins TRBV7-2 and TRBJ1-5, with TRBD1 matching over 7 bases. This CDR3 has 15 amino acids. Unmatched junction bases numbered 7, after V lost 3 bases and J lost 5 bases. Germline-derived CDR1 and CDR2 are SGHTA and FQGNSA. The CDR3 sequence: CASSFGGQSYQPQHF. The DNA of the CDR3 is TGTGCCAGCAGCTTTGGGGGACAGAGTTATCAGCCCCAGCATTTT.

V gene TRBV5-1 combines with J gene TRBJ1-1; the D is unclear. V dropped 0 bases and J dropped 5 bases, with 14 bases sitting between them. Germline-derived CDR1 and CDR2 are SGHRS and YFSETQ. The CDR3 loop spans 15 amino acids. The chain's CDR3 is CASSLGPSGGTEAFF. Here the CDR3 DNA reads TGCGCCAGCAGCTTGGGACCATCAGGTGGGACTGAAGCTTTCTTT.

The CDR3 bases are TGCAGCGTTGGATGGGCCGGTACTAATGAAAAACTGTTTTTT. Translation: CSVGWAGTNEKLFF. The chain couples TRBV29-1 to TRBJ1-4; unclear D gene. The CDR3 sequence is 14 residues long. From germline, CDR1 is SQVTM and CDR2 ANQGSEA. V was pared by 4 bases and J by 2 bases, with 11 bases between. Full variable domain (rest looked up from reference TRBV29-1 and TRBJ1-4): SAVISQKPSRDICQRGTSLTIQCQVDSQVTMMFWYRQQPGQSLTLIATANQGSEATYESGFVIDKFPISRPNLTFSTLTVSNMSPEDSSIYLCSVGWAGTNEKLFFGSGTQLSVL.

The chain employs TRBV7-2 and TRBJ1-4, with 9 bases fitting TRBD1. J lost 4 bases, V lost 4 bases, and 4 bases had no gene match. The CDR3 has 15 residues. CDR1 and CDR2 from the germline V gene are SGHTA and FQGNSA. This chain's CDR3 is CASSSQGAFNEKLFF. As DNA, the CDR3 is TGTGCCAGCAGCTCACAGGGGGCGTTTAATGAAAAACTGTTTTTT.

This chain links TRBV29-1 with TRBJ2-7; TRBD1 agrees at 8 bases. Germline loops: CDR1 SQVTM, CDR2 ANQGSEA. Germline trimming cut 4 bases from V and 0 bases from J; bases unmatched to any gene: 2. The CDR3 covers 13 residues. In DNA, the CDR3 is TGCAGCGTTGGGGACAGGAGCTCCTACGAGCAGTACTTC. Amino acids: CSVGDRSSYEQYF.

This chain links TRBV2 with TRBJ2-2, with 10 bases identical to TRBD2. Germline V CDR1 and CDR2: SNHLY, FYNNEI. V trimming: 6 bases; J trimming: 6 bases; junction bases outside the gene matches: 7. The CDR3 consists of 15 residues. The CDR3 reads CASRMVAGGAGELFF. For the CDR3, the DNA is TGTGCCAGCAGGATGGTAGCGGGAGGTGCCGGGGAGCTGTTTTTT.

This rearrangement joins TRBV6-5 to TRBJ2-7; 8 positions agree with TRBD1. Per germline, CDR1 MNHEY and CDR2 SVGAGI. The J segment lost 3 bases and the V segment lost 0 bases, leaving 7 bases of the junction unmatched. The CDR3 extends over 16 amino acids. The CDR3 reads CASSYSLDREDYEQYF. CDR3 coding DNA: TGTGCCAGCAGTTACTCTCTGGACAGGGAGGACTACGAGCAGTACTTC.

The J gene is TRBJ2-2, the V gene TRBV7-2; D remains unclear. The CDR3 is 13 amino acids. Germline V gene lookup returns CDR1 SGHTA and CDR2 FQGNSA. V gave up 1 base and J gave up 3 bases, with 3 bases separating them. CDR3: CASSLVDTGELFF. In DNA form, the CDR3 reads TGTGCCAGCAGCTTAGTCGACACCGGGGAGCTGTTTTTT.

This clone was counted once. This rearrangement joins TRBV6-1 to TRBJ2-7; 7 positions match TRBD2. CDR3 size: 15 residues. With V trimmed by 6 bases and J by 2 bases, 10 bases remained unmatched. Germline lookup yields CDR1 MNHNS and CDR2 SASEGT. The CDR3 sequence: CASSASGGVPYEQYF. The CDR3 DNA sequence: TGTGCCAGCAGCGCTTCGGGAGGTGTGCCCTACGAGCAGTACTTC.

Only a few counts were recorded for this clone. The genes are TRBV7-9 and TRBJ1-2; D might be TRBD1 (6 bases). V was cut by 5 bases and J by 6 bases, with 16 bases left in between. There are 14 residues in the CDR3. Looked up from germline, CDR1 is SEHNR and CDR2 is FQNEAQ (reference sequence). This CDR3 reads CASSLREGVDGYTF. CDR3 DNA: TGTGCCAGCAGCCTACGAGAGGGGGTGGATGGCTACACCTTC.

This clone was recorded only once. The chain carries TRBV19 and TRBJ2-6; the match to TRBD1 covers 8 bases. The germline CDR1 and CDR2 sequences are LNHDA and SQIVND (reference sequence). After removal of 0 bases from V and 4 bases from J, the junction contained 2 bases not matched to a gene. The CDR3 consists of 16 residues. The CDR3 here is CASSIDRGPGANVLTF. CDR3 bases: TGTGCCAGTAGTATAGACAGGGGGCCAGGGGCCAACGTCCTGACTTTC. Based on the CDR3 plus reference TRBV19 and TRBJ2-6, the full variable domain is DGGITQSPKYLFRKEGQNVTLSCEQNLNHDAMYWYRQDPGQGLRLIYYSQIVNDFQKGDIAEGYSVSREKKESFPLTVTSAQKNPTAFYLCASSIDRGPGANVLTFGAGSRLTVL.

This chain links TRBV5-5 with TRBJ2-1; 11 positions agree with TRBD2. This CDR3 has 15 residues. V was clipped by 4 bases and J by 4 bases; unmatched bases: 4. CDR1 SGHKS and CDR2 YYEKEE come from the germline V gene (reference sequence). The CDR3 loop is CASSPGTSGYNEQFF. Written as DNA, the CDR3 is TGTGCCAGCAGCCCCGGGACTAGCGGATACAATGAGCAGTTCTTC.

The count of this clone is one. The chain carries TRBV5-5 and TRBJ1-1, with D possibly matching TRBD1 (6 bases). This CDR3 contains 13 residues. Germline V gene data show CDR1 as SGHKS and CDR2 as YYEKEE (reference sequence). Trimming removed 5 bases at V and 2 bases at J, with 10 bases between. The CDR3 spells CASSGQRNTEAFF. The DNA for the CDR3 is TGTGCCAGCAGTGGACAGAGAAACACTGAAGCTTTCTTT. Full variable domain (remainder filled in from reference TRBV5-5 and TRBJ1-1): DAGVTQSPTHLIKTRGQQVTLRCSPISGHKSVSWYQQVLGQGPQFIFQYYEKEERGRGNFPDRFSARQFPNYSSELNVNALLLGDSALYLCASSGQRNTEAFFGQGTRLTVV.

As to this clone: A read error may produce the germline difference seen at one junction end. V and J are TRBV6-5 and TRBJ2-7, with TRBD2 identical over 9 bases. Germline loops: CDR1 MNHEY, CDR2 SVGAGI. The CDR3 is 15 residues long. The chain's CDR3 is CTSSSEREVSYEQYF. For the CDR3, the DNA is TGTACCAGCAGTTCCGAGCGGGAGGTATCCTACGAGCAGTACTTC.

The chain employs TRBV15 and TRBJ2-1, with D tentatively TRBD1 (6 bases). CDR1 is LNHNV and CDR2 is YYDKDF in the germline V gene (reference sequence). Trimming took off 5 bases at V and 4 bases at J, with 9 bases between the two ends. The CDR3 is 13 residues long. The CDR3: CATSPDRYNEQFF. The DNA for the CDR3 is TGTGCCACCAGCCCGGACAGATACAATGAGCAGTTCTTC.

V and J are TRBV4-2 and TRBJ1-5, with D possibly being TRBD1 (5 bases). Germline V gene data show CDR1 as LGHNA and CDR2 as YNFKEQ. The V end was cut by 0 bases, the J end by 2 bases, with 11 bases between. CDR3 size: 16 residues. The CDR3 here is CASSQDVVGGNQPQHF. In DNA, the CDR3 is TGTGCCAGCAGCCAAGATGTGGTAGGGGGCAATCAGCCCCAGCATTTT.

In this sample, this clone turned up once. CDR3 loop: CASRLILNTEAFF. The CDR3 coding sequence is TGTGCCAGCCGACTGATATTGAACACTGAAGCTTTCTTT. The rearrangement joins TRBV19 to TRBJ1-1, with no clear D. Trimming removed 9 bases from V and 0 bases from J, with 11 bases in between. CDR1 and CDR2 from the germline V gene are LNHDA and SQIVND (reference sequence). This CDR3 region has 13 residues.

The gene calls are TRBV29-1 and TRBJ1-1; D is perhaps TRBD1 (6 bases). Germline V gene lookup returns CDR1 SQVTM and CDR2 ANQGSEA. The CDR3 loop spans 12 amino acids. Between the trimmed V and J ends, which lost 7 bases and 1 base, there was a span of 10 bases. This chain's CDR3 is CSAGTTNTEAFF. The CDR3 region has the DNA TGCAGCGCCGGGACAACGAACACTGAAGCTTTCTTT.

The chain couples TRBV6-6 to TRBJ1-6; D unresolved. Trimming pared 5 bases from V and 10 bases from J, leaving 15 bases between. CDR1 is MNHNY and CDR2 is SVGAGI in the germline V gene (reference sequence). The CDR3 has 14 residues. In DNA form, the CDR3 reads TGTGCCAGCAGTCACGGGGTCGGAGGGTCACCCCTCCACTTT. Encoded protein: CASSHGVGGSPLHF.

The chain is built from TRBV14 and TRBJ1-2; no clear D gene. The CDR3 is 14 residues long. Looked up from germline, CDR1 is SGHDN and CDR2 is FVKESK. The germline V and J ends were trimmed by 2 bases and 3 bases, with 10 bases remaining between them. The CDR3 nucleotides read TGTGCCAGCAGCCAACTAACAGAAGACTATGGCTACACCTTC. This encodes CASSQLTEDYGYTF.